This T cell receptor beta chain stems from a study of OX40 agonist ivuxolimab in advanced cancers. As to this clone: Antigen: not known.

General study points: At 0.1 to 3.0 mg/kg, CD4+ and CD8+ blood T cells expanded clonally by week 6. Expanded clones tended on average to be more numerous among CD8+ T cells than CD4+. Relatively little clonal expansion, among the lowest observed, appeared in partial responders at 0.1-3.0 mg/kg.

This CDR3 is 15 amino acids long. Germline loops: CDR1 MNHNS, CDR2 SASEGT. Losses at the gene ends were 1 base for V and 7 bases for J; bases not matched to a gene: 7. Prior autoimmune disease or systemic immunosuppression barred patients. Clones were read by immunoSEQ multiplex PCR, and TCRdb kept only the in-frame ones, dropping some. The sample includes around 80,000 clones, over 65% of them seen just once. The source was CD4+ or CD8+ T cells sorted from blood, collected in a trial of the OX40 agonist ivuxolimab. The sequence was obtained from an adult with an advanced solid tumor such as melanoma, head and neck, liver or kidney cancer. The genes are TRBV6-1 and TRBJ2-5; TRBD1 matches 9 bases. CDR3 sequence reads: CASSEDRGLGLTQYF. As DNA, the CDR3 is TGTGCCAGCAGTGAAGACAGGGGGCTCGGATTGACCCAGTACTTC.